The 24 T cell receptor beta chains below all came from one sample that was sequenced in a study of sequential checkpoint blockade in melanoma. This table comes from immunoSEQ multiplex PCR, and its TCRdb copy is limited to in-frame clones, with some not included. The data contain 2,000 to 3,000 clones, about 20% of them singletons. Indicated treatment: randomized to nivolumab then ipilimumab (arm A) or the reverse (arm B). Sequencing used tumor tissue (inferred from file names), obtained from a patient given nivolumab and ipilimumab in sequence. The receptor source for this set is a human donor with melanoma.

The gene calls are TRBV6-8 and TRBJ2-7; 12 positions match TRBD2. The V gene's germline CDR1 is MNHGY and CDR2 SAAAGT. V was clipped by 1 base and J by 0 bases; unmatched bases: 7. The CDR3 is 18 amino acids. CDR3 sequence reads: CASSYYGTSGRSSYEQYF. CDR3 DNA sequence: TGTGCCAGCAGTTACTACGGGACTAGCGGGCGCAGCTCCTACGAGCAGTACTTC.

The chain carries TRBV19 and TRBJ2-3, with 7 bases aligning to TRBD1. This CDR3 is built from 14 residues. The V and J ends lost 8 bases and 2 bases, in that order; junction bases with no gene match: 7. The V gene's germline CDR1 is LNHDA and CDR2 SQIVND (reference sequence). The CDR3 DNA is TGTGCCAGTTCGACAGGGCTCCCCACAGATACGCAGTATTTT. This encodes CASSTGLPTDTQYF.

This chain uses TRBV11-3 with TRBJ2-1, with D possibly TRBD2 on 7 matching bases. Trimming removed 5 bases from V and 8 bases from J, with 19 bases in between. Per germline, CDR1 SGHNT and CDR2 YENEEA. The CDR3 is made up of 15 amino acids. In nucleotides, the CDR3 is TGTGCCAGCAGCACCGGGGGCGGGAGCGGCGATGAGCAGTTCTTC. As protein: CASSTGGGSGDEQFF.

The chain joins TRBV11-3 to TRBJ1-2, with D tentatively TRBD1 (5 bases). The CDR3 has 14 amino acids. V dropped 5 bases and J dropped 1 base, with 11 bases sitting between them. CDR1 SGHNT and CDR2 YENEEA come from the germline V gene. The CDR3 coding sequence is TGTGCCAGCAGCCCGGGACCGAGTAACTATGGCTACACCTTC. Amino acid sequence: CASSPGPSNYGYTF.

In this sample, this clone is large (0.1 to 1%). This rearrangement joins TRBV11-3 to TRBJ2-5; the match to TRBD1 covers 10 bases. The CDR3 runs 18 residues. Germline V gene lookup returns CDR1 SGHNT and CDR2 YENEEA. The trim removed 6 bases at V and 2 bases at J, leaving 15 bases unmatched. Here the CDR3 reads CASSSPGQGRPEQETQYF. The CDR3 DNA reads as TGTGCCAGCAGTTCTCCGGGACAGGGGAGGCCCGAACAAGAGACCCAGTACTTC.

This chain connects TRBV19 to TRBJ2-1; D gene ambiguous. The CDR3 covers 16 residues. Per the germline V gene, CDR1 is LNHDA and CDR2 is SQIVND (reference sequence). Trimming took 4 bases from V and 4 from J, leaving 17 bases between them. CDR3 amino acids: CASSTDRSIAYNEQFF. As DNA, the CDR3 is TGTGCCAGTAGTACCGATAGGTCTATCGCTTACAATGAGCAGTTCTTC.

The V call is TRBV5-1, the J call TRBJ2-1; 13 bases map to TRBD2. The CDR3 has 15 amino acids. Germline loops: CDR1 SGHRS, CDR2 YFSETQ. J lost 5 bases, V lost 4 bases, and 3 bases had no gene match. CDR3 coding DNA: TGCGCCAGCAGCAGGACTAGCGGGAGAGACAATGAGCAGTTCTTC. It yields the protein CASSRTSGRDNEQFF. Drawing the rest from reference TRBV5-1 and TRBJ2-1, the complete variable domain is KAGVTQTPRYLIKTRGQQVTLSCSPISGHRSVSWYQQTPGQGLQFLFEYFSETQRNKGNFPGRFSGRQFSNSRSEMNVSTLELGDSALYLCASSRTSGRDNEQFFGPGTRLTVL.

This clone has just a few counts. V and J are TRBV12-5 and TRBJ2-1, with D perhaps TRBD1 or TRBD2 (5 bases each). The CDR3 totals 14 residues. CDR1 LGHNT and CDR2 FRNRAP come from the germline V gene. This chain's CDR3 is CASSPGPGQWWQFF. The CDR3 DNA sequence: TGTGCCAGCTCTCCGGGACCGGGGCAGTGGTGGCAGTTCTTC. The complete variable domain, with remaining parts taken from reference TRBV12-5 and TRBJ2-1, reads DARVTQTPRHKVTEMGQEVTMRCQPILGHNTVFWYRQTMMQGLELLAYFRNRAPLDDSGMPKDRFSAEMPDATLATLKIQPSEPRDSAVYFCASSPGPGQWWQFFGPGTRLTVL.

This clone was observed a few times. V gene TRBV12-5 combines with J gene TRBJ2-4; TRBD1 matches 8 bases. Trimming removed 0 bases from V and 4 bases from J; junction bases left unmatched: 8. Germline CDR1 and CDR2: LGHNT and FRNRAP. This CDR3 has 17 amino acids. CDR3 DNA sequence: TGTGCTAGTGGTTTGGTCCATCCTGGGACAGGAAAAAACATTCAGTACTTC. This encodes CASGLVHPGTGKNIQYF. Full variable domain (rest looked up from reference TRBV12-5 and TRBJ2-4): DARVTQTPRHKVTEMGQEVTMRCQPILGHNTVFWYRQTMMQGLELLAYFRNRAPLDDSGMPKDRFSAEMPDATLATLKIQPSEPRDSAVYFCASGLVHPGTGKNIQYFGAGTRLSVL.

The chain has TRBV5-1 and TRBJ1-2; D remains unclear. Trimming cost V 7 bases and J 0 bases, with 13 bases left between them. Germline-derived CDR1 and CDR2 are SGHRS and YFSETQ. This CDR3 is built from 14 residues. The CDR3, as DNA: TGCGCCAGCTCAATCCACGGCGCTAACTATGGCTACACCTTC. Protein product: CASSIHGANYGYTF.

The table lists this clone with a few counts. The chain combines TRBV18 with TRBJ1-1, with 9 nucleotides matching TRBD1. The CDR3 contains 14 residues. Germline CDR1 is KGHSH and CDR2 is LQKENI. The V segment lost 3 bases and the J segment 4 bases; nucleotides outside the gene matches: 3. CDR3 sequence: CASSPGTGPTEAFF. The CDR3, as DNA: TGTGCCAGCTCACCGGGGACAGGGCCCACTGAAGCTTTCTTT. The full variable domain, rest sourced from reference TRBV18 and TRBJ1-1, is NAGVMQNPRHLVRRRGQEARLRCSPMKGHSHVYWYRQLPEEGLKFMVYLQKENIIDESGMPKERFSAEFPKEGPSILRIQQVVRGDSAAYFCASSPGTGPTEAFFGQGTRLTVV.

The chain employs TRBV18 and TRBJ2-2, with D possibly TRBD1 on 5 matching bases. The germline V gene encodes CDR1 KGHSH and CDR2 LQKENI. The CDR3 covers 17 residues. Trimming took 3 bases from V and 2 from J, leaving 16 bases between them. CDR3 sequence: CASSPSKGRVNTGELFF. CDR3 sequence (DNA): TGTGCCAGCTCACCGTCTAAGGGCAGGGTAAACACCGGGGAGCTGTTTTTT.

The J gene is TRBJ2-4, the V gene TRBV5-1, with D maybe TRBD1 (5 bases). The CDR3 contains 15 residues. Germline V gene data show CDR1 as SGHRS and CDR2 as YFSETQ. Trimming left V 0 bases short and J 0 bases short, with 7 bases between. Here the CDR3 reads CASSLGQLAKNIQYF. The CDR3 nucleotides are TGCGCCAGCAGCTTGGGACAGCTAGCCAAAAACATTCAGTACTTC.

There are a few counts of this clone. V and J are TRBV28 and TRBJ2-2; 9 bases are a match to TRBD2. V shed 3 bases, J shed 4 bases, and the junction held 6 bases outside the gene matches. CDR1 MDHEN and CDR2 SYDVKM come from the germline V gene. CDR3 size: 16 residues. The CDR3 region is CASSFWASGITGELFF. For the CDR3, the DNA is TGTGCCAGCAGTTTTTGGGCTAGCGGGATCACCGGGGAGCTGTTTTTT.

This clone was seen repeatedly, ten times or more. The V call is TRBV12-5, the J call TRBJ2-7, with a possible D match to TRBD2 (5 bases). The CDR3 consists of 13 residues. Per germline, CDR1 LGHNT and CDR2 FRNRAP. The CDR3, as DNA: TGTGCCAGCGGCTTTAGTGTGGCCTACGAGCAGTACTTC. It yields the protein CASGFSVAYEQYF.

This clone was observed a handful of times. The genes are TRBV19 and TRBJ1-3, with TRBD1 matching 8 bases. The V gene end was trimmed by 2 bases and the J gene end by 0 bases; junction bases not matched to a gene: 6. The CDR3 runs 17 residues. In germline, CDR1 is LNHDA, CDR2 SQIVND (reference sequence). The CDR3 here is CASSIKGTGRSGNTIYF. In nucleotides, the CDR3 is TGTGCCAGTAGTATAAAGGGGACAGGCCGCTCTGGAAACACCATATATTTT.

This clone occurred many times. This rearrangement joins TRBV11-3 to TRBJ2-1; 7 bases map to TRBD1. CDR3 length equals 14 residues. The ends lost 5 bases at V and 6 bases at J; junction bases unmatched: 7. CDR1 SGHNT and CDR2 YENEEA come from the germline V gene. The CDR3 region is CASSTRQGVNEQFF. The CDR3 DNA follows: TGTGCCAGCAGCACGCGACAGGGTGTCAATGAGCAGTTCTTC.

CDR3 amino acids: CASSIPPRGKSSGANVLTF. DNA for the CDR3: TGTGCCAGTAGTATCCCCCCCCGGGGCAAATCCTCTGGGGCCAACGTCCTGACTTTC. The chain recombines TRBV19 with TRBJ2-6; D tentatively reads TRBD1 or TRBD2 (5 bases each). The CDR3 totals 19 residues. The germline V and J ends were trimmed by 3 bases and 0 bases, with 18 bases remaining between them. Germline V gene data show CDR1 as LNHDA and CDR2 as SQIVND (reference sequence).

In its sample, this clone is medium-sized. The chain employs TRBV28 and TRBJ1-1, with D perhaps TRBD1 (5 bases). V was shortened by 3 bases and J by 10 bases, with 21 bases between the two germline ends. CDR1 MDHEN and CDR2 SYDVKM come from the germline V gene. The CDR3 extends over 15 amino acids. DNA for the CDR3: TGTGCCAGCAGTTTCGGAGGGGCGTCCCTTGGGGCAGCTTTCTTT. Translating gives CASSFGGASLGAAFF.

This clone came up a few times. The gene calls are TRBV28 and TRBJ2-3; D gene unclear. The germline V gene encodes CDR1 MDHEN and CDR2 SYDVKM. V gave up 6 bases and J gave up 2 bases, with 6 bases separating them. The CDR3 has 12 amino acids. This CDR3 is CASRGLTDTQYF. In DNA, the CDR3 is TGTGCCAGCAGGGGCCTCACAGATACGCAGTATTTT.

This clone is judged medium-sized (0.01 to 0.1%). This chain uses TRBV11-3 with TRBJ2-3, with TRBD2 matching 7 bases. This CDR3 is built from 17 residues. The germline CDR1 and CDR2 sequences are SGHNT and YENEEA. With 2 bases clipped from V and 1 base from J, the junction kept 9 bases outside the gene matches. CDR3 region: CASSLFVGGMGTDTQYF. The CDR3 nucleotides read TGTGCCAGCAGCTTATTTGTGGGAGGGATGGGCACAGATACGCAGTATTTT.

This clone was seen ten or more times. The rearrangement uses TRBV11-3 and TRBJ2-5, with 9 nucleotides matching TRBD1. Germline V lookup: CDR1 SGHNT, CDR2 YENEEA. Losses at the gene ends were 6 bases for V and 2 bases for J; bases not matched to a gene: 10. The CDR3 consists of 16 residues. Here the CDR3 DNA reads TGTGCCAGCAGTTATATCTTGACAGGGGGGCAAGAGACCCAGTACTTC. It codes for CASSYILTGGQETQYF. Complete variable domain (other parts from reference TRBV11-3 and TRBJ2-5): EAGVVQSPRYKIIEKKQPVAFWCNPISGHNTLYWYLQNLGQGPELLIRYENEEAVDDSQLPKDRFSAERLKGVDSTLKIQPAELGDSAVYLCASSYILTGGQETQYFGPGTRLLVL.

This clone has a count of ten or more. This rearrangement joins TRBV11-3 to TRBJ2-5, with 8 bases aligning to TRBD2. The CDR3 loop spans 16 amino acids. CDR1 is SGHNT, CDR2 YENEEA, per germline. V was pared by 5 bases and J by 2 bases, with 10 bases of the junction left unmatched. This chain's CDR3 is CASSLSGGALQETQYF. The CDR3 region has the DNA TGTGCCAGCAGCCTCTCGGGGGGGGCCCTACAAGAGACCCAGTACTTC. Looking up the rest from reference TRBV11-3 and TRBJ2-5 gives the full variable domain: EAGVVQSPRYKIIEKKQPVAFWCNPISGHNTLYWYLQNLGQGPELLIRYENEEAVDDSQLPKDRFSAERLKGVDSTLKIQPAELGDSAVYLCASSLSGGALQETQYFGPGTRLLVL.

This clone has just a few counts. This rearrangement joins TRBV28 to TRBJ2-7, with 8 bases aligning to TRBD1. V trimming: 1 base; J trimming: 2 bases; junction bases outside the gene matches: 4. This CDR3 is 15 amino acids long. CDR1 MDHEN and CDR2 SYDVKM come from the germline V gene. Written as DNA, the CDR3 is TGTGCCAGCAGTTTATATGGGACAGGCCCCTACGAGCAGTACTTC. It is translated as CASSLYGTGPYEQYF.